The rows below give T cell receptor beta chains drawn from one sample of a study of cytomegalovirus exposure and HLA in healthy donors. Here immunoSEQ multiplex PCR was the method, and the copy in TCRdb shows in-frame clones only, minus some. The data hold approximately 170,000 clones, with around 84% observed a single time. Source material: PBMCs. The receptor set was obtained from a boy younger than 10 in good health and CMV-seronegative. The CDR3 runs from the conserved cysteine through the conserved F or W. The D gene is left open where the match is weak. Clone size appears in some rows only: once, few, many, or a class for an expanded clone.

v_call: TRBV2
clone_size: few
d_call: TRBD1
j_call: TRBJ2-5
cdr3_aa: CASSRTGGETQYF
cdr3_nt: TGTGCCAGCAGCCGGACAGGGGGGGAGACCCAGTACTTC

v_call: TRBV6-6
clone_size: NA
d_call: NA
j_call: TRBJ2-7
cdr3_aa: CASREGALEQYF
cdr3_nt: TGTGCCAGCAGGGAGGGGGCTCTCGAGCAGTACTTC

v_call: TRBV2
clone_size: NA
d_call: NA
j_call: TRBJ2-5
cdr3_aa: CASKNRGGETQYF
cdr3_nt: TGTGCCAGCAAGAACAGGGGAGGAGAGACCCAGTACTTC

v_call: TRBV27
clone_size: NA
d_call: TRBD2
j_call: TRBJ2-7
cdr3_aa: CASRPPGGRVAGAGEQYF
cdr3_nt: TGTGCCAGCAGGCCCCCAGGCGGGCGGGTAGCGGGAGCAGGGGAGCAGTACTTC

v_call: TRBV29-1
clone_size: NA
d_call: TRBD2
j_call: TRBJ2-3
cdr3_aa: CSALPGLAPDTQYF
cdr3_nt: TGCAGCGCCCTGCCGGGACTAGCCCCCGATACGCAGTATTTT

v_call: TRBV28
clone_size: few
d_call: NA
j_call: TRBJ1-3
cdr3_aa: CASKTPYSGNTIYF
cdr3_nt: TGTGCCAGCAAGACACCGTACTCTGGAAACACCATATATTTT

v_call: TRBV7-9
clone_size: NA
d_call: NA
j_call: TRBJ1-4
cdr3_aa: CASSLGGTNEKLFF
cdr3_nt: TGTGCCAGCAGCTTAGGAGGAACTAATGAAAAACTGTTTTTT

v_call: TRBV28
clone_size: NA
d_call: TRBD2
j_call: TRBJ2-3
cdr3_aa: CASSPTRGAGGPDTQYF
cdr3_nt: TGTGCCAGCAGTCCAACCCGGGGAGCGGGGGGTCCAGATACGCAGTATTTT

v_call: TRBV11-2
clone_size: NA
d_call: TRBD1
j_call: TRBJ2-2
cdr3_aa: CASSHGQGASGELFF
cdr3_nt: TGTGCCAGCAGCCACGGACAGGGGGCGAGCGGGGAGCTGTTTTTT

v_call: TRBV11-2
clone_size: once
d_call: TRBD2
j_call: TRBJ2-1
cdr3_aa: CASSLGPSGDLNEQFF
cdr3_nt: TGTGCCAGCAGCTTAGGTCCTAGCGGCGATTTGAATGAGCAGTTCTTC

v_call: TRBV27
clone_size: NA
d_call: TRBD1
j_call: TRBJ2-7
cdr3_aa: CASSLGTGAAYEQYF
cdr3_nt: TGTGCCAGCAGTCTAGGGACAGGGGCAGCCTACGAGCAGTACTTC

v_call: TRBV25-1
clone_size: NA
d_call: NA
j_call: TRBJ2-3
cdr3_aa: CASSEATWDTQYF
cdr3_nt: TGTGCCAGCAGTGAGGCGACATGGGATACGCAGTATTTT

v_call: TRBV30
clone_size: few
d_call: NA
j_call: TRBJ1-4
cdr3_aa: CAWGSQGVEKLFF
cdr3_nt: TGTGCCTGGGGTTCACAGGGAGTGGAAAAACTGTTTTTT

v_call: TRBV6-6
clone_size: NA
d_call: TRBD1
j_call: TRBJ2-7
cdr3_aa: CASSTPDRSSYEQYF
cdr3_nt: TGTGCCAGCAGTACACCGGACAGGTCATCCTACGAGCAGTACTTC

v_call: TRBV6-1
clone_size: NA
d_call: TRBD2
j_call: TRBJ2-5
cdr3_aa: CASSPGLQVETQYF
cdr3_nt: TGTGCCAGCAGCCCGGGACTACAAGTAGAGACCCAGTACTTC

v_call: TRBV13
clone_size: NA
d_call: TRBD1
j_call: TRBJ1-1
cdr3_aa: CASRWTGGSLDTEAFF
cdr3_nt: TGTGCCAGCAGGTGGACAGGGGGGAGTTTGGACACTGAAGCTTTCTTT

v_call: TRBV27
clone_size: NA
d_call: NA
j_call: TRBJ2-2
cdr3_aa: CASSLVVPTSRPTGELFF
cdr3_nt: TGTGCCAGCAGTTTAGTTGTACCGACTAGTCGGCCCACCGGGGAGCTGTTTTTT

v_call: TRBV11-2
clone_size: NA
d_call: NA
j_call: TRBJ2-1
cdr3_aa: CASSPDTLSYNEQFF
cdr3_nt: TGTGCCAGCAGCCCTGACACGCTTTCCTACAATGAGCAGTTCTTC

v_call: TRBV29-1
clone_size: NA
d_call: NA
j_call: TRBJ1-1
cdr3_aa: CSVTGSQWTEAFF
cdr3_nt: TGCAGCGTCACAGGGAGTCAGTGGACTGAAGCTTTCTTT

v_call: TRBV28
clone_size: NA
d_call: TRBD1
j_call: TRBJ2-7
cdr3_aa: CASTRTGPSLRDEQYF
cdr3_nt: TGTGCCAGCACTAGGACAGGGCCTAGTCTAAGGGACGAGCAGTACTTC

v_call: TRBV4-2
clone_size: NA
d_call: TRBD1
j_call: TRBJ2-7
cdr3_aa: CASSQETGGESYEQYF
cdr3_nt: TGTGCCAGCAGCCAGGAAACAGGGGGCGAGTCCTACGAGCAGTACTTC

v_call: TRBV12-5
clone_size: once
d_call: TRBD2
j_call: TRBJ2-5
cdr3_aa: CASGSGLAGQETQYF
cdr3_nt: TGTGCTAGTGGTTCGGGACTAGCGGGACAAGAGACCCAGTACTTC

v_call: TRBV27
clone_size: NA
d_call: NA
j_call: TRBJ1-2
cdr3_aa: CASSLWAGDLSNYGYTF
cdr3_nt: TGTGCCAGCAGTTTATGGGCAGGGGACCTATCTAACTATGGCTACACCTTC

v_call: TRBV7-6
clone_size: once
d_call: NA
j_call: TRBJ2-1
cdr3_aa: CASSETDGSYNEQFF
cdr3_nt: TGTGCCAGCAGCGAGACTGACGGCTCCTACAATGAGCAGTTCTTC

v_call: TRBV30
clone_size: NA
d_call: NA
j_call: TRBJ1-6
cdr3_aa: CAWIGSASSYNSPLHF
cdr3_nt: TGTGCCTGGATTGGTTCAGCGAGCTCCTATAATTCACCCCTCCACTTT

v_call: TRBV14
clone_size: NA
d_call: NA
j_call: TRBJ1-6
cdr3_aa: CASSQKVGGNSPLHF
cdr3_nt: TGTGCCAGCAGCCAGAAAGTGGGGGGAAATTCACCCCTCCACTTT

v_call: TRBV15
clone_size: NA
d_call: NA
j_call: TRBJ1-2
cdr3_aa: CATSRGTGSDYGYTF
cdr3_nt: TGTGCCACCAGCAGAGGTACAGGGTCGGACTATGGCTACACCTTC

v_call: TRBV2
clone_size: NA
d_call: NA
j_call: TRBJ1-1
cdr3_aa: CASSERGQQRTEAFF
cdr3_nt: TGTGCCAGCAGTGAACGAGGGCAGCAACGGACTGAAGCTTTCTTT

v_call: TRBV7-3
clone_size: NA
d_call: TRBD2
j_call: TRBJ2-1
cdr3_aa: CASSPHRGRDEQFF
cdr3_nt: TGTGCCAGCAGCCCTCATCGCGGGAGGGATGAGCAGTTCTTC

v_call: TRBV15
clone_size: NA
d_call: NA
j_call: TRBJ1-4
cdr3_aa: CATSRDLGAGATNEKLFF
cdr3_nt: TGTGCCACCAGCAGAGATTTAGGGGCGGGAGCAACTAATGAAAAACTGTTTTTT

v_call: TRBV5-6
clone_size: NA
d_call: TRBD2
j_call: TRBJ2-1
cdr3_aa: CASSPYRAGGYNEQFF
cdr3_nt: TGTGCCAGCAGCCCCTACCGAGCGGGGGGGTACAATGAGCAGTTCTTC

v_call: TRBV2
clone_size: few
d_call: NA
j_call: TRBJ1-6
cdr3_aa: CASSERQGQYSPLHF
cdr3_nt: TGTGCCAGCAGTGAACGCCAGGGGCAATATTCACCCCTCCACTTT

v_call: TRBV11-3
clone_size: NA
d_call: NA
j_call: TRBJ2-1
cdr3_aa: CASSEGSYNEQFF
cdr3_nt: TGTGCCAGCAGTGAGGGATCCTACAATGAGCAGTTCTTC

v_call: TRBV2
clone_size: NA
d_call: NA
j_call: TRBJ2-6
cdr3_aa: CASSDRSSGANVLTF
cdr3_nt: TGTGCCAGCAGTGACAGGTCCTCTGGGGCCAACGTCCTGACTTTC

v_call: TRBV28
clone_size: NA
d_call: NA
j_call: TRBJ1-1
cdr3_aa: CASSFRLNTEAFF
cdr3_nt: TGTGCCAGCAGTTTCAGACTAAACACTGAAGCTTTCTTT

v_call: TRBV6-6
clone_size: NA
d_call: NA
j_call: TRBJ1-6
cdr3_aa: CASSYSGEGGSPLHF
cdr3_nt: TGTGCCAGCAGTTACTCCGGGGAGGGAGGTTCACCCCTCCACTTT

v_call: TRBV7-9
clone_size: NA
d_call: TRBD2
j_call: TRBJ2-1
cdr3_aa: CASSFEAAGEGEQFF
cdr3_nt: TGTGCCAGCAGCTTTGAGGCTGCGGGAGAGGGTGAGCAGTTCTTC

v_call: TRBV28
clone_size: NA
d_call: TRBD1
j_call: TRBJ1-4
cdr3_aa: CASGTGRGEKLFF
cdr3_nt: TGTGCCAGCGGGACAGGGCGAGGGGAAAAACTGTTTTTT

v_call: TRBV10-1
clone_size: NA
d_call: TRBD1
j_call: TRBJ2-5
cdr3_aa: CASSETGWETQYF
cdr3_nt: TGCGCCAGCAGCGAGACAGGGTGGGAGACCCAGTACTTC

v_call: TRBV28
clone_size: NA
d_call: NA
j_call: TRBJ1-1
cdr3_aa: CASGRLYRVAEAFF
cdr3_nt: TGTGCCAGCGGAAGGCTTTACAGGGTCGCTGAAGCTTTCTTT

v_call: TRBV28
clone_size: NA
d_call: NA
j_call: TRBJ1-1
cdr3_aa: CASRLGVNTEAFF
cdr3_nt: TGTGCCAGCAGGCTAGGGGTGAACACTGAAGCTTTCTTT

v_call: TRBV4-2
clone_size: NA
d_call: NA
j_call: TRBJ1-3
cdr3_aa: CASSQESSKVTIYF
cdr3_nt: TGTGCCAGCAGCCAAGAAAGTAGTAAAGTCACCATATATTTT

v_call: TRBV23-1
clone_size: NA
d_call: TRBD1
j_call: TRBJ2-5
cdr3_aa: CASSPDRVWETQYF
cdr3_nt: TGCGCCAGCAGTCCGGACAGGGTCTGGGAGACCCAGTACTTC

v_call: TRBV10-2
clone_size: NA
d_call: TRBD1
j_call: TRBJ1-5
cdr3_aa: CASRDWTGNGNNQPQHF
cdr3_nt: TGCGCCAGCAGGGATTGGACAGGGAATGGTAACAATCAGCCCCAGCATTTT

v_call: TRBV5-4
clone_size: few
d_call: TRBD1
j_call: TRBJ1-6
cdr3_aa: CASSSDRGNSPLHF
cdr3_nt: TGTGCCAGCAGCTCGGACAGGGGGAATTCACCCCTCCACTTT

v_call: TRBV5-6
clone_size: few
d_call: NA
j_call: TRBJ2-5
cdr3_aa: CASSPRGVQETQYF
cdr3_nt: TGTGCCAGCAGCCCCCGCGGGGTCCAAGAGACCCAGTACTTC